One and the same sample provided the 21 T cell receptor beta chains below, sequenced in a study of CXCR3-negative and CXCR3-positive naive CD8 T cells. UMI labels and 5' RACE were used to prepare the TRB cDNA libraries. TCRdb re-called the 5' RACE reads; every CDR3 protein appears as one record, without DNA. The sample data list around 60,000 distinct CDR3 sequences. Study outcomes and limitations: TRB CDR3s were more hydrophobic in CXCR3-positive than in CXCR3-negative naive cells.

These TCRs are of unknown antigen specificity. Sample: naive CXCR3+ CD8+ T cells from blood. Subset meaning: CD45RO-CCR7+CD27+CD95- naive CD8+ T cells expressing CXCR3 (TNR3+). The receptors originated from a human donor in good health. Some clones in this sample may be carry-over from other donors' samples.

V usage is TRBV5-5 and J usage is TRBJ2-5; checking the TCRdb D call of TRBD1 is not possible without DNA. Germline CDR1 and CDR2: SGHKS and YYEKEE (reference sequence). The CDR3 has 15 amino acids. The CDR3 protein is CASSRTGSGGETQYF.

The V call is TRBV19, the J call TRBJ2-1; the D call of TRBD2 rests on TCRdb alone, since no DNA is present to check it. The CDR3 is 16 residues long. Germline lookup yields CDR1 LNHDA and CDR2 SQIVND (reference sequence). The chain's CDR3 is CASSWLERGDYNEQFF.

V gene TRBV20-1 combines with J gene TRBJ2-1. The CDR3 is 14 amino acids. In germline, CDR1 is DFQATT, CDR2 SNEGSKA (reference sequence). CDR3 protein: CSARFKGTYNEQFF.

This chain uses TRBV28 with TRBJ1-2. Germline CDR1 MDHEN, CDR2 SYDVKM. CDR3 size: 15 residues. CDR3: CASSPPPGRQAGYTF.

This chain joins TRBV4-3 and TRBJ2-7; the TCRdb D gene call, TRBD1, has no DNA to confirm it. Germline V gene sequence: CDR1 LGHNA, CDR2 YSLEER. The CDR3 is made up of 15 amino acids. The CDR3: CASSEGQGIYYEQYF.

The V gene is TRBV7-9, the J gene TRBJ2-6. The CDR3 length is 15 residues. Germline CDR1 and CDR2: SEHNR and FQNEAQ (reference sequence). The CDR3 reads CASSFMGSGANVLTF.

CDR3 amino acids: CASSFYRASSGNTIYF. The rearrangement links TRBV6-6 to TRBJ1-3; the D call of TRBD1 rests on TCRdb alone, since no DNA is present to check it. Germline CDR1 is MNHNY and CDR2 is SVGAGI (reference sequence). CDR3 size: 16 residues.

The CDR3 here is CASSLEGTYNEQFF. The chain has TRBV12-3 or TRBV12-4 and TRBJ2-1. The CDR3 length is 14 residues.

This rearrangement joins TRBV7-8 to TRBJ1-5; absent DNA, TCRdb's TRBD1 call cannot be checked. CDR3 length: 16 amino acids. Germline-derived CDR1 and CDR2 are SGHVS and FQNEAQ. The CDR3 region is CASSLEQVYSNQPQHF.

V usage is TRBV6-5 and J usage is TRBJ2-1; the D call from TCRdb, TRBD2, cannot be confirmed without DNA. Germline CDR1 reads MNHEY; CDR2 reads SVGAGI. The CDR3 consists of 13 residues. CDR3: CASSYGLPNEQFF.

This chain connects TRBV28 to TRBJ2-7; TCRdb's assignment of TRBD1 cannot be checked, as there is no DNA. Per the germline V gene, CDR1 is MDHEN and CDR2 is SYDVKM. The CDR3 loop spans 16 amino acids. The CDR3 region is CASSQFRTGSRNEQYF.

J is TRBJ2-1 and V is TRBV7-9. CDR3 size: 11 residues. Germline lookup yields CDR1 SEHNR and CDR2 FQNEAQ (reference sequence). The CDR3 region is CASSYGYEQFF.

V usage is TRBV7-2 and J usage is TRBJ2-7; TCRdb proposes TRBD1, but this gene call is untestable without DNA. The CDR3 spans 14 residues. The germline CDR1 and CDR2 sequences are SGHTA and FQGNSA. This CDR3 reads CASSPDMGLYEQYF.

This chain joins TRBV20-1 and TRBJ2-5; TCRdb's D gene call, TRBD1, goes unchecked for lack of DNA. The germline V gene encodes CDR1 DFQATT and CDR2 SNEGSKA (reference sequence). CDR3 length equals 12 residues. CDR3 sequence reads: CSARPGLETQYF.

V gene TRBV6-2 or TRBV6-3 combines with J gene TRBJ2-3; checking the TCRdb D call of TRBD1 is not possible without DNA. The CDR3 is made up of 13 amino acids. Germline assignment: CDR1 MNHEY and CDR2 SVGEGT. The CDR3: CASTPGTSDTQYF.

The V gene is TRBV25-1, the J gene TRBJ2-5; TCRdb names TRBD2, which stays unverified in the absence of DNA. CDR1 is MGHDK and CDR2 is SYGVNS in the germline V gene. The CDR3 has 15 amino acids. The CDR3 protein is CASSEYASGGQTQYF.

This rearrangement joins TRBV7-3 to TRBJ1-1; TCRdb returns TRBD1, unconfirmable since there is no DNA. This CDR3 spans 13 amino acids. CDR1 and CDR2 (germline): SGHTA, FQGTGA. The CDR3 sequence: CASRRTGGTEAFF.

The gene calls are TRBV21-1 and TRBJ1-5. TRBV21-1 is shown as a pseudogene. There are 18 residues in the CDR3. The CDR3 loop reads CASSSEWRRWASNQPQHF.

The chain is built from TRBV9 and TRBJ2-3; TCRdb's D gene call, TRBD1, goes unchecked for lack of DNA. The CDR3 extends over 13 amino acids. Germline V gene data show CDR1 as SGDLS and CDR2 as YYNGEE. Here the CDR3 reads CASSTGARDTQYF.

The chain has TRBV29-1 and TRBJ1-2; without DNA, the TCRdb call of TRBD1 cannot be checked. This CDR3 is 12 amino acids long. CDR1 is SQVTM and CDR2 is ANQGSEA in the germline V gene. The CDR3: CSVGQGVDGYTF.

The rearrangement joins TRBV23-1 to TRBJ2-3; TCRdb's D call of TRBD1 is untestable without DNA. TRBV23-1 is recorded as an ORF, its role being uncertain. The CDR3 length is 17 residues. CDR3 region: CASSQPRGQSSTDTQYF.